The 16 T cell receptor beta chains below all came from one sample that was sequenced in a study of prognosis after radiotherapy for stage I lung cancer. TCR beta CDR3 amplification from genomic DNA was performed by two-round multiplex PCR. Each TRBV and TRBJ gene had its own primer in the first PCR round. TCRdb analysed the multiplex PCR reads with MiXCR anew, one entry per CDR3 protein. The sample gives 20,000 to 25,000 distinct CDR3 sequences, about 40% of which show up once; roughly 21% is in the top ten. The source material was PBMCs, sampled before or after stereotactic body radiation therapy (not recorded which). The origin of the receptors is a donor over 45 with non-small cell lung cancer.

This clonotype was observed many times. This chain links TRBV19 with TRBJ1-4; 8 bases agree with TRBD1. J was trimmed by 8 bases and V by 4 bases; bases with no gene match: 15. CDR1 is LNHDA, CDR2 SQIVND, per germline (reference sequence). There are 17 residues in the CDR3. The CDR3, as DNA: TGTGCCAGTAGTAAAGGACAGGGAGGAGGCCCGTCGGAAAAACTGTTTTTT. The encoded protein is CASSKGQGGGPSEKLFF.

This clonotype was recorded only once. The chain recombines TRBV5-1 with TRBJ2-3; possible D gene TRBD1, 5 bases. The CDR3 consists of 17 residues. Between the trimmed V and J ends, which lost 0 bases and 2 bases, there was a span of 16 bases. Germline V CDR1 and CDR2: SGHRS, YFSETQ. The CDR3 sequence is CASSLGSMVGATDTQYF. CDR3 coding DNA: TGCGCCAGCAGCTTGGGGTCCATGGTAGGGGCCACAGATACGCAGTATTTT.

This clonotype was seen just once. The chain combines TRBV7-9 with TRBJ1-1; D call uncertain. The CDR3 has 14 residues. The V and J ends lost 6 bases and 2 bases respectively, with 13 bases between them. Germline CDR1 is SEHNR and CDR2 is FQNEAQ (reference sequence). The CDR3 bases are TGTGCCAGCAGGGACGTCGAGTTTAACACTGAAGCTTTCTTT. This translates into CASRDVEFNTEAFF.

This clonotype came up many times. The V gene is TRBV14, the J gene TRBJ1-3; D is uncertain. The CDR3 contains 15 residues. Germline V gives CDR1 SGHDN, CDR2 FVKESK. Trimming stripped 1 base from V and 0 bases from J, with 7 bases between. DNA for the CDR3: TGTGCCAGCAGCCAAGTAGGAGGCTCTGGAAACACCATATATTTT. This gives the protein CASSQVGGSGNTIYF.

The chain couples TRBV6-1 to TRBJ1-2; D might be TRBD1 (6 bases). Germline V lookup: CDR1 MNHNS, CDR2 SASEGT. CDR3 length: 12 amino acids. V lost 5 bases and J 6 bases, leaving 10 bases between the germline ends. CDR3 nucleotide sequence: TGTGCCAGCAGTAACAGGGCAGATGGCTACACCTTC. Its translation is CASSNRADGYTF.

The V and J genes are TRBV12-3 or TRBV12-4 and TRBJ1-6, with a tentative D call TRBD1 (6 bases). Trimming removed 6 bases from V and 10 bases from J, with 22 bases in between. CDR3 length: 16 residues. CDR3 amino acids: CASRPGGAIKASPLHF. The CDR3 DNA is TGTGCCAGCAGACCCGGGGGGGCCATAAAGGCCTCACCCCTCCACTTT.

This clonotype showed up many times. In nucleotides, the CDR3 is TGTGCCAGCAGTTACTGGGACGGGGGGGAGACTGAAGCTTTCTTT. This codes for CASSYWDGGETEAFF. The chain joins TRBV6-9 to TRBJ1-1; a possible D gene is TRBD1 (5 bases). Per germline, CDR1 MNHGY and CDR2 SVAAGI. V was pared by 3 bases and J by 5 bases, with 16 bases between. CDR3 length: 15 amino acids.

Note on this clonotype: A read error may explain this, as a much larger clone is one base away. The V and J genes are TRBV12-3 or TRBV12-4 and TRBJ2-3; D gene unclear. The V and J ends lost 5 bases and 7 bases respectively, with 7 bases between them. This CDR3 has 11 residues. CDR3 protein: CASSPRYTQYF. CDR3 bases: TGTGCCAGCAGTCCCCGGTATACGCAGTATTTT.

The sample holds many counts of this clonotype. The V call is TRBV30, the J call TRBJ2-1, with a possible D match to TRBD1 (6 bases). The CDR3 has 15 amino acids. Looked up from germline, CDR1 is GTSNPN and CDR2 is SVGIG (reference sequence). The V end was cut by 0 bases, the J end by 6 bases, with 15 bases between. CDR3 loop: CAWSVRQGFSNEQFF. CDR3 nucleotide sequence: TGTGCCTGGAGTGTAAGGCAGGGGTTTAGCAATGAGCAGTTCTTC.

CDR3 protein: CASSGSSQSDTQYF. CDR3 nucleotides: TGTGCCAGCAGTGGATCTAGCCAATCCGATACGCAGTATTTT. The chain carries TRBV2 and TRBJ2-3; the D gene is possibly TRBD2 (5 bases). Trimming left V 4 bases short and J 6 bases short, with 14 bases between. CDR1 is SNHLY and CDR2 is FYNNEI in the germline V gene. This CDR3 is 14 amino acids long. The variable domain in full, with the rest retrieved from reference TRBV2 and TRBJ2-3, is EPEVTQTPSHQVTQMGQEVILRCVPISNHLYFYWYRQILGQKVEFLVSFYNNEISEKSEIFDDQFSVERPDGSNFTLKIRSTKLEDSAMYFCASSGSSQSDTQYFGPGTRLTVL.

By its share, this clonotype is medium-sized. This rearrangement joins TRBV19 to TRBJ2-2; 10 bases are a match to TRBD1. The CDR3 runs to 19 residues. Germline-derived CDR1 and CDR2 are LNHDA and SQIVND (reference sequence). Trimming removed 7 bases from V and 3 bases from J; junction bases left unmatched: 17. CDR3 amino acids: CASIQNGQGELGDTGELFF. DNA of the CDR3: TGTGCCAGTATCCAAAATGGACAGGGGGAGCTTGGGGACACCGGGGAGCTGTTTTTT. Variable domain in full (rest from reference TRBV19 and TRBJ2-2): DGGITQSPKYLFRKEGQNVTLSCEQNLNHDAMYWYRQDPGQGLRLIYYSQIVNDFQKGDIAEGYSVSREKKESFPLTVTSAQKNPTAFYLCASIQNGQGELGDTGELFFGEGSRLTVL.

The chain employs TRBV6-9 and TRBJ2-3; D is unclear. The V end lost 2 bases, the J end lost 5 bases, and 8 bases lay between the germline ends. Germline loops: CDR1 MNHGY, CDR2 SVAAGI. The CDR3 is 13 amino acids. The CDR3 spells CASSYGPRDTQYF. The CDR3 DNA reads TGTGCCAGCAGTTATGGGCCAAGAGATACGCAGTATTTT.

This clonotype is medium-sized. Relative to the germline gene, one junction end is altered; a read error may explain this. V and J are TRBV5-1 and TRBJ2-7, with TRBD1 matching over 7 bases. This CDR3 has 14 amino acids. Germline V gene lookup returns CDR1 SGHRS and CDR2 YFSETQ. CDR3 coding DNA: TGTGCCAGCAGCTTGACAGGGACCCCCTACGAGCAGTACTTC. It encodes CASSLTGTPYEQYF. Full variable domain (rest looked up from reference TRBV5-1 and TRBJ2-7): KAGVTQTPRYLIKTRGQQVTLSCSPISGHRSVSWYQQTPGQGLQFLFEYFSETQRNKGNFPGRFSGRQFSNSRSEMNVSTLELGDSALYLCASSLTGTPYEQYFGPGTRLTVT.

This clonotype showed up just once. It is likely a read error: a sequence one base away is far more abundant. The chain is built from TRBV11-3 and TRBJ2-1; the match to TRBD2 covers 7 bases. The length of the CDR3 is 17 residues. V was pared by 5 bases and J by 7 bases, with 17 bases of the junction left unmatched. Germline CDR1 and CDR2: SGHNT and YENEEA. CDR3 amino acids: CASSNLMAGRAGNEQFF. The CDR3 region has the DNA TGTGCCAGCAGCAACCTGATGGCTGGGAGGGCCGGGAATGAGCAGTTCTTC.

Notes on this clonotype: The likely explanation is a read error, given a far larger clone one base away. CDR3 loop: CASSYQGQGTYEHYF. CDR3 coding DNA: TGTGCCAGCAGTTACCAGGGACAGGGTACCTACGAGCACTACTTC. This chain joins TRBV6-8 and TRBJ2-7; TRBD1 matches at 9 bases. CDR3 length equals 15 residues. Per the germline V gene, CDR1 is MNHGY and CDR2 is SAAAGT.

Note on this clonotype: One end of the junction does not line up with germline, which may come from a read error. This chain uses TRBV12-3 or TRBV12-4 with TRBJ2-7; D possibly uses TRBD1 or TRBD2 (7 bases each). This CDR3 contains 19 residues. The CDR3 DNA sequence: TGTGCCAGCAGTCTCCATTTCAGGGAGGGACAGTTCAGCTCCTACGAGCAGTGCTTC. Its protein is CASSLHFREGQFSSYEQCF.